The TCR beta chain under discussion was sequenced for a study of cytomegalovirus exposure and HLA in healthy donors. About this clone: Its antigen is unknown.

The germline V gene has CDR1 MNHNY and CDR2 SVGAGI (reference sequence). The CDR3 extends over 13 amino acids. J lost 6 bases, V lost 8 bases, and 6 bases had no gene match. The PCR used 60 Vbeta and 13 Jbeta primers. The assay was immunoSEQ multiplex PCR, and TCRdb's table has in-frame clones only and misses some. Found here are about 130,000 clones, about four fifths of them singletons; the top ten hold roughly 1.3%. The study, taken as a whole, reports: Later analysis suggested most CMV-associated TCR beta chains were HLA-restricted. The authors judged a highly shared variant cluster likely a sequencing artifact.

The sample taken for sequencing was PBMCs. The chain joins TRBV6-6 to TRBJ2-7; 11 bases fit TRBD1. The origin of this receptor is a woman aged 35 to 49 in good health and CMV-seronegative. CDR3 sequence: CASVPGQGGEQYF. In DNA form, the CDR3 reads TGTGCCAGCGTACCGGGACAGGGGGGCGAGCAGTACTTC.